This TCR beta chain was profiled in a study of T cell repertoires in cytomegalovirus infection. Study information: Signatures in public TCR beta sequences pointed to both CMV infection and matching HLA type.

TCRdb reanalysed the reads using MiXCR and keeps one entry per CDR3 protein. The table has hundreds of thousands of distinct CDR3 sequences, around a sixth seen once. General study results and limits: HLA-C-restricted TCR beta clonotypes specific for CMV led the ex vivo response.

Concerning this clonotype: The antigen is not known.

Trimming stripped 3 bases from V and 3 bases from J, with 16 bases between. This CDR3 comprises 15 residues. Germline V gene lookup returns CDR1 DFQATT and CDR2 SNEGSKA (reference sequence). This chain joins TRBV20-1 and TRBJ2-3; no firm D call. Source material: PBMCs. This TCR was sampled from a human donor in good health (CMV status not recorded). Some clones in this sample may be carry-over from other donors' samples. CDR3 residues: CSASPTSGLTDTQYF. The CDR3, as DNA: TGCAGTGCTAGCCCTACCTCCGGGTTAACAGATACGCAGTATTTT.